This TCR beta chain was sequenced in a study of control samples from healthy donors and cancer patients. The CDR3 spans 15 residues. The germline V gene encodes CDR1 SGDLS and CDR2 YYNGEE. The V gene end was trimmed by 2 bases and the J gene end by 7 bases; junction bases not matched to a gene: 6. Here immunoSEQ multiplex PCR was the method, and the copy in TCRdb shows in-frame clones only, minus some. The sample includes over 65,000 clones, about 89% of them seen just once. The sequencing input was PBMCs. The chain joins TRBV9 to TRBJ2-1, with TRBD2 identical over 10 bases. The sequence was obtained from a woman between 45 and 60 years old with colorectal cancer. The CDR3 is CASSVKSGGVNEQFF. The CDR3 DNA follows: TGTGCCAGCAGCGTCAAGAGCGGGGGGGTGAATGAGCAGTTCTTC.